This T cell receptor (beta chain) was sequenced for a study of T cell clonotyping in hematopoietic cell transplantation. The CDR3 is 15 residues long. Trimming removed 4 bases from V and 4 bases from J; junction bases left unmatched: 7. Germline V gene data show CDR1 as SGHNT and CDR2 as YENEEA. A word on this clone: Antigen: not known.

The repertoire was sequenced with immunoSEQ multiplex PCR; TCRdb's copy has only in-frame clones and lacks some. The table lists roughly 9,000 clones, 93% of them singletons. Study-level results: Pathologically expanded recipient clonotypes increased progressively from day 30 to day 180 as diversity fell.

This chain uses TRBV11-3 with TRBJ2-5; 9 nucleotides align to TRBD1. The sample here was PBMCs, taken 100 days after allogeneic stem cell transplant. The clonotype originates from a male patient in his 50s who had an allogeneic stem cell transplant from a related donor, so T cells may come from the graft donor. Some clones in this sample may be carry-over from other donors' samples. CDR3 in amino acids: CASSSGTGRAETQYF. The DNA for the CDR3 is TGTGCCAGCAGCTCAGGGACAGGGAGGGCAGAGACCCAGTACTTC. Complete variable domain (other parts from reference TRBV11-3 and TRBJ2-5): EAGVVQSPRYKIIEKKQPVAFWCNPISGHNTLYWYLQNLGQGPELLIRYENEEAVDDSQLPKDRFSAERLKGVDSTLKIQPAELGDSAVYLCASSSGTGRAETQYFGPGTRLLVL.